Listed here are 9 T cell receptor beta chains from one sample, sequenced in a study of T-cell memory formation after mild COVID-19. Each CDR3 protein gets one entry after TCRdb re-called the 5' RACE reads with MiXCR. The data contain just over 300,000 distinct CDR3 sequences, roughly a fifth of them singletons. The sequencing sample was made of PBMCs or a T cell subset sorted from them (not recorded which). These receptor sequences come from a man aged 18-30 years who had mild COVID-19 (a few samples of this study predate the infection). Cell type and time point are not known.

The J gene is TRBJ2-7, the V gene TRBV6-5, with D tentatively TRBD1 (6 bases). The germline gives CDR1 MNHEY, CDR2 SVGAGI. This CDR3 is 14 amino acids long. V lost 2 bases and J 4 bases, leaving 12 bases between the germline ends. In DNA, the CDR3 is TGTGCCAGCAGTTACCACAGGGAAAGTTACGAGCAGTACTTC. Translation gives CASSYHRESYEQYF.

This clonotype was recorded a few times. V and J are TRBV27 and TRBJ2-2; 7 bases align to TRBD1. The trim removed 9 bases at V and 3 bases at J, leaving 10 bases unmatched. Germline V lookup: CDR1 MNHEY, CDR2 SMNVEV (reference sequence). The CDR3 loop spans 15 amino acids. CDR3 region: CASLHDRVYTGELFF. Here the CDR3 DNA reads TGTGCCAGTCTTCACGACAGGGTGTACACCGGGGAGCTGTTTTTT.

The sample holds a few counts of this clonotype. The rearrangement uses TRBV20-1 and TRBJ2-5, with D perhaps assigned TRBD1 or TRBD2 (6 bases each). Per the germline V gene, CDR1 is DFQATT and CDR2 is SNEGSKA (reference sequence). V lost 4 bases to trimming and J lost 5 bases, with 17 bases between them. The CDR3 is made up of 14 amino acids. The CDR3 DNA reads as TGCAGTGCTACCGACGGAGGGGGTGGGGAGACCCAGTACTTC. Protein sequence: CSATDGGGGETQYF.

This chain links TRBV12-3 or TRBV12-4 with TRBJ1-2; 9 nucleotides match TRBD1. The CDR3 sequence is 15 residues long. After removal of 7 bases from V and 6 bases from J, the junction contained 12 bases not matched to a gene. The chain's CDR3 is CASTLILGTGNGYTF. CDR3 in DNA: TGTGCCAGCACCCTGATCCTCGGGACAGGGAATGGCTACACCTTC.

CDR3 sequence: CASSPTGGRETQYF. The DNA of the CDR3 is TGCGCCAGCAGCCCGACAGGGGGCCGGGAGACCCAGTACTTC. The J gene is TRBJ2-5, the V gene TRBV5-1; 10 nucleotides align to TRBD1. Germline CDR1 reads SGHRS; CDR2 reads YFSETQ. This CDR3 region has 14 residues. The V and J ends lost 4 bases and 5 bases, in that order; junction bases with no gene match: 5. Full variable domain (missing parts from reference TRBV5-1 and TRBJ2-5): KAGVTQTPRYLIKTRGQQVTLSCSPISGHRSVSWYQQTPGQGLQFLFEYFSETQRNKGNFPGRFSGRQFSNSRSEMNVSTLELGDSALYLCASSPTGGRETQYFGPGTRLLVL.

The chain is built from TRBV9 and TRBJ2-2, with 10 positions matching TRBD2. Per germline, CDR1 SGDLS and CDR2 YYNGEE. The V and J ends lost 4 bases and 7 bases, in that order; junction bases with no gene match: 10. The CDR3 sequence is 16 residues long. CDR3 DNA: TGTGCCAGCAGCCCCCAGCGGGGGGGCCTGGGCGGGGAGCTGTTTTTT. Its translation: CASSPQRGGLGGELFF.

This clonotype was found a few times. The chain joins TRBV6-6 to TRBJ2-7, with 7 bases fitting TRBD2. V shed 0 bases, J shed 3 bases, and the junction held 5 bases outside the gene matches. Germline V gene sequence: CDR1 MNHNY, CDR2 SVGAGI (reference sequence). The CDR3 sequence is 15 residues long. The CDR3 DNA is TGTGCCAGCAGTTACTCGATATGGGGGGGCTACGAGCAGTACTTC. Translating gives CASSYSIWGGYEQYF.

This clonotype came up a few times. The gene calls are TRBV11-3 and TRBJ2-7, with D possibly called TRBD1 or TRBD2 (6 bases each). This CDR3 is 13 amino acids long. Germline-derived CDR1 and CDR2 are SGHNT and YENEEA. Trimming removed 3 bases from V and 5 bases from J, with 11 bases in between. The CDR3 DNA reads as TGTGCCAGCAGCTTCGGGGGCTTGGACGAGCAGTACTTC. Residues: CASSFGGLDEQYF.

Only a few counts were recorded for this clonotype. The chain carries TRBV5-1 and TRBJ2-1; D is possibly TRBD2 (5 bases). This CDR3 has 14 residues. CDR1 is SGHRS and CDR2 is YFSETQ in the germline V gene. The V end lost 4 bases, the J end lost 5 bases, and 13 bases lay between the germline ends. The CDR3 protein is CASSVPGNHNEQFF. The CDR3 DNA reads TGCGCCAGCAGCGTCCCGGGAAACCACAATGAGCAGTTCTTC.